The TCR beta chain under discussion was sequenced for a study of CD8+ T cells in alopecia areata. RNA extraction and reverse transcription yielded cDNA as sequencing template. TCRdb keeps only in-frame clones here, not all; method: immunoSEQ multiplex PCR. This table holds 90,000 to 100,000 clones, roughly two fifths found once. Germline-derived CDR1 and CDR2 are KGHSH and LQKENI. With 4 bases removed from V and 7 bases from J, the gap between germline ends came to 11 bases. The CDR3 contains 13 residues. This clone was counted only a few times. The TCR was taken from a human donor with alopecia areata. The sample consisted of CD4+ T cells sorted from blood. The chain employs TRBV18 and TRBJ2-1; no firm D call. The chain's CDR3 is CASSRAVINEQFF. In DNA form, the CDR3 reads TGTGCCAGCTCACGGGCAGTGATTAATGAGCAGTTCTTC.